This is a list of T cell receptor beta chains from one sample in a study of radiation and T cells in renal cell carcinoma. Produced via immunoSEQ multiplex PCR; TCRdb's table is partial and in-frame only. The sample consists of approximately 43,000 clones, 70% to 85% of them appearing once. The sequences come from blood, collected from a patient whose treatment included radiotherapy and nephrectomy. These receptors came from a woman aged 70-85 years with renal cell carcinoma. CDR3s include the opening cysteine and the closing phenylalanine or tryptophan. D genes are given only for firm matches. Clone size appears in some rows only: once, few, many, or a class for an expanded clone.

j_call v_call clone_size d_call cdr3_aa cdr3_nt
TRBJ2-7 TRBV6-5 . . CASSHGGEQYF TGTGCCAGCAGCCACGGGGGCGAGCAGTACTTC
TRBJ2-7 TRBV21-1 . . CASSKGGASRISSYEQYF TGTGCCAGCAGCAAAGGGGGGGCTAGCAGAATCAGCTCCTACGAGCAGTACTTC
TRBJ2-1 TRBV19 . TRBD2 CASGLAGSYNEQFF TGTGCCAGTGGACTAGCGGGGTCCTACAATGAGCAGTTCTTC
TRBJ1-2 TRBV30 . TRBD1 CAWEGQAHYGYTF TGTGCCTGGGAGGGACAGGCGCACTATGGCTACACCTTC
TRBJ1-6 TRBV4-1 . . CASSQPGASPLHF TGCGCCAGCAGCCAACCAGGTGCCTCACCCCTCCACTTT
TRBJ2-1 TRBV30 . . CAWSSEDRATSYNEQFF TGTGCCTGGAGTTCAGAGGACAGAGCTACCTCCTACAATGAGCAGTTCTTC
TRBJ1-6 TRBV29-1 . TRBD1 CSARLQGIGSPLHF TGCAGCGCCCGGTTACAGGGGATAGGTTCACCCCTCCACTTT
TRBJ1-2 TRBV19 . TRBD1 CASSMQAGGNYGYTF TGTGCCAGTAGTATGCAGGCAGGGGGGAACTATGGCTACACCTTC
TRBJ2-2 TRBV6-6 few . CASTPGHSGELFF TGTGCCAGCACCCCTGGTCACAGCGGGGAGCTGTTTTTT
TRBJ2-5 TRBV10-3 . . CAISARGQETQYF TGTGCCATCAGTGCGAGGGGCCAAGAGACCCAGTACTTC
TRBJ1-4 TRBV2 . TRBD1 CASSPSGGAEKLFF TGTGCCAGCAGTCCCTCAGGGGGCGCAGAAAAACTGTTTTTT
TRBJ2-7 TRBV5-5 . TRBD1 CASSLGQGYHEQYF TGTGCCAGCAGCTTGGGACAGGGTTACCACGAGCAGTACTTC
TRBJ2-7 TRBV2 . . CASSVQGGIYEQYF TGTGCCAGCAGTGTTCAGGGTGGTATCTACGAGCAGTACTTC
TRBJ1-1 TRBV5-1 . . CASSMGLNTEAFF TGCGCCAGCAGCATGGGACTGAACACTGAAGCTTTCTTT
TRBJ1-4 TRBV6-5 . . CASSYGGGNEKLFF TGTGCCAGCAGTTACGGGGGGGGTAATGAAAAACTGTTTTTT
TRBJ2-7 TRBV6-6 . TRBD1 CASRAGTGSYEQYF TGTGCCAGCAGGGCCGGGACAGGTTCCTACGAGCAGTACTTC
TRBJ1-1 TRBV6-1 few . CASSVIGSYNEAFF TGTGCCAGCAGCGTGATCGGGTCGTACAATGAAGCTTTCTTT
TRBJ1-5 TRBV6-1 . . CASSEGFNQPQHF TGTGCCAGCAGTGAAGGGTTCAATCAGCCCCAGCATTTT
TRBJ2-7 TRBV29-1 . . CSVEIGSSYEQYF TGCAGCGTTGAGATCGGGAGCTCCTACGAGCAGTACTTC
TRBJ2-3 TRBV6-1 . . CASKKAREDTQYF TGTGCCAGCAAAAAAGCCCGAGAGGATACGCAGTATTTT
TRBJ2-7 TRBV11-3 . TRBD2 CASNPPSGSSYEQYF TGTGCCAGCAACCCACCTAGCGGGAGCTCCTACGAGCAGTACTTC
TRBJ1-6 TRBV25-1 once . CASSELGRANSPLHF TGTGCCAGCAGTGAATTGGGCAGAGCTAATTCACCCCTCCACTTT
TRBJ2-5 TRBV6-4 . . CASSGSSHGETQYF TGTGCCAGCAGTGGTTCTAGCCATGGAGAGACCCAGTACTTC
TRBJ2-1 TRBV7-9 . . CASTLGAGSSYNEQFF TGTGCCAGCACCTTAGGTGCCGGAAGCTCCTACAATGAGCAGTTCTTC
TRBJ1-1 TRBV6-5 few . CASSLSLVGAAEAFF TGTGCCAGCAGTTTGAGCTTGGTGGGGGCGGCTGAAGCTTTCTTT
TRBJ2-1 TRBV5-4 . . CASSREEGLTLTASYNEQFF TGTGCCAGCAGCCGTGAAGAGGGACTTACCCTTACCGCTTCCTACAATGAGCAGTTCTTC
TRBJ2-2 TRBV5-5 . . CASSPGPLSGELFF TGTGCCAGCAGCCCGGGACCCCTCAGCGGGGAGCTGTTTTTT
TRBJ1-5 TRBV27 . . CASSRRGDNQPQHF TGTGCCAGCAGCCGAAGGGGGGACAATCAGCCCCAGCATTTT
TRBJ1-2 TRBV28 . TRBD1 CASSSGTGGNYGYTF TGTGCCAGCAGTTCTGGGACAGGGGGAAACTATGGCTACACCTTC
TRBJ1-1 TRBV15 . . CATSTTGWNTEAFF TGTGCCACCAGCACAACAGGGTGGAACACTGAAGCTTTCTTT
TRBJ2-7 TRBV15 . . CATSRVPGHPSYEQYF TGTGCCACCAGCAGAGTACCGGGACACCCCTCCTACGAGCAGTACTTC
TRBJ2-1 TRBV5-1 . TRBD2 CASSLGLAGPTEQFF TGCGCCAGCAGCTTGGGCCTAGCGGGGCCTACGGAGCAGTTCTTC
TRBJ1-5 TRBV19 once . CASSIGHYSNQPQHF TGTGCCAGTAGTATTGGGCACTATAGCAATCAGCCCCAGCATTTT
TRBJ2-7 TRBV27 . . CASSRHVSYEQYF TGTGCCAGCAGTAGACATGTTTCCTACGAGCAGTACTTC
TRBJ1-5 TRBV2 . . CASSPQDRYSNQPQHF TGTGCCAGCAGTCCCCAGGACAGATATAGCAATCAGCCCCAGCATTTT
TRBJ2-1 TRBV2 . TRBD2 CASSLTGTTYNEQFF TGTGCCAGCAGTCTAACCGGGACTACCTACAATGAGCAGTTCTTC
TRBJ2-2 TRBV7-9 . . CASSLGQDTGELFF TGTGCCAGCAGCTTAGGACAAGACACCGGGGAGCTGTTTTTT
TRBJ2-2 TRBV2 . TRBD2 CASRGGLAGLPNTGELFF TGTGCCAGCAGGGGGGGACTAGCGGGGTTACCGAACACCGGGGAGCTGTTTTTT
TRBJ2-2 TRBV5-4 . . CASSLALIGRANTGELFF TGTGCCAGCAGCTTGGCCTTGATCGGCAGGGCGAACACCGGGGAGCTGTTTTTT
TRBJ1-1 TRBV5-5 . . CASSPDSRNLAFF TGTGCCAGCAGCCCTGACAGCCGAAATTTAGCTTTCTTT
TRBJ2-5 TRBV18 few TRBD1 CASSKQGATQETQYF TGTGCCAGCTCAAAACAGGGGGCCACTCAAGAGACCCAGTACTTC
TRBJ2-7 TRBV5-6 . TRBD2 CASSASSGIYEQYF TGTGCCAGCAGCGCCTCTAGCGGAATCTACGAGCAGTACTTC
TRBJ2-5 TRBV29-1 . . CSALRGGVQETQYF TGCAGCGCCCTGAGGGGGGGAGTCCAAGAGACCCAGTACTTC
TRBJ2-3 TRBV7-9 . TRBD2 CASSLPSGGPDTQYF TGTGCCAGCAGCTTACCTAGCGGGGGCCCAGATACGCAGTATTTT
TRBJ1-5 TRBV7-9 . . CASSLGGFSQPQHF TGTGCCAGCAGCTTAGGGGGGTTTAGTCAGCCCCAGCATTTT